The clone carrying this T cell receptor (beta chain) turned up a few times. What it binds is not known. This specimen belongs to a study of human T cells and chemical hapten exposure. Study background: Mostly female, the patients presented with alopecia areata, totalis or universalis.

TCRdb redid the calling of the RACE reads with MiXCR, one entry per CDR3 protein. The sample contains about 120,000 distinct CDR3 sequences, roughly 13% of which appear only once. Study observations and caveats: PT1 expanded TCR numbers rose with patch test score.

As for time point: pre-sensitization, week 0. Treatment here: therapeutic diphenylcyclopropenone sensitization with weekly scalp DPC. RNA extraction used unfractionated whole blood as the source of total RNA. The receptor comes from a woman under 30 with alopecia areata. Some clones in this sample may be carry-over from other donors' samples. The starting material was whole blood, obtained in connection with sensitization to the hapten diphenylcyclopropenone (DPC).

This CDR3 reads CASSLAGKETQYF. CDR3 nucleotides: TGTGCCAGCAGCTTAGCTGGGAAAGAGACCCAGTACTTC. The chain joins TRBV7-3 to TRBJ2-5; D gene ambiguous. Trimming pared 2 bases from V and 3 bases from J, leaving 7 bases between. This CDR3 has 13 amino acids. Germline V gene data show CDR1 as SGHTA and CDR2 as FQGTGA.